This entry lists 11 T cell receptor beta chains sequenced from one sample in a study of regulatory T cells in long-lasting Graves disease. Researchers made TCR beta libraries by using iRepertoire HTBI primers and running Arm-PCR on CDR3 regions. MiXCR, applied by TCRdb to the multiplex PCR reads, yields one record per CDR3 protein. The sample lists a few hundred thousand distinct CDR3 sequences, 21% occurring once. Noted time point: persistent/refractory GD, antithyroid drugs over 5 years with positive TRAb. PBMCs provided the RNA from which the TCR library was made. The specimen comprised peripheral blood mononuclear cells (PBMCs), sampled when the disease was refractory, from a patient treated with antithyroid drugs. The receptors were sampled from a female donor with Graves disease.

This chain joins TRBV2 and TRBJ2-3; D is ambiguous. The CDR3 spans 15 residues. In germline, CDR1 is SNHLY, CDR2 FYNNEI. V was shortened by 2 bases and J by 0 bases, with 9 bases between the two germline ends. The CDR3 DNA follows: TGTGCCAGCAGTGAAAAGGTGGTGAGCACAGATACGCAGTATTTT. Encoded protein: CASSEKVVSTDTQYF.

The chain carries TRBV5-1 and TRBJ2-2, with D unresolved. Per the germline V gene, CDR1 is SGHRS and CDR2 is YFSETQ. Trimming shortened V by 0 bases and J by 4 bases, and 7 bases separated the two germline ends. This CDR3 spans 14 amino acids. In DNA, the CDR3 is TGCGCCAGCAGCTTGGACGGATTCACCGGGGAGCTGTTTTTT. It codes for CASSLDGFTGELFF.

J is TRBJ1-1 and V is TRBV7-8; D gene ambiguous. CDR3 length: 13 amino acids. Germline loops: CDR1 SGHVS, CDR2 FQNEAQ. Between the trimmed V and J ends, which lost 1 base and 4 bases, there was a span of 7 bases. The CDR3 DNA is TGTGCCAGCAGCTTAGTATTGGTCACTGAAGCTTTCTTT. Translated, it gives CASSLVLVTEAFF.

This clonotype was seen a few times. The gene calls are TRBV7-9 and TRBJ2-7; a possible D gene is TRBD2 (7 bases). The CDR3 totals 14 residues. The germline V and J ends were trimmed by 5 bases and 1 base, with 12 bases remaining between them. Germline V gene data show CDR1 as SEHNR and CDR2 as FQNEAQ (reference sequence). For the CDR3, the DNA is TGTGCCAGCAGCCCGGGGGGCCAGTCCTACGAGCAGTACTTC. Its translation: CASSPGGQSYEQYF.

This clonotype was detected only a few times. The chain couples TRBV4-1 to TRBJ2-7; no definite D call. Germline values: CDR1 MGHRA, CDR2 YSYEKL. Trimming removed 4 bases from V and 0 bases from J, with 10 bases in between. The CDR3 loop spans 14 amino acids. In nucleotides, the CDR3 is TGCGCCAGCAGCCCCTACGAGGTCTCCTACGAGCAGTACTTC. Its protein product is CASSPYEVSYEQYF.

Points on this clonotype: A read error is possible here, since a much larger clone lies one base away. The gene calls are TRBV2 and TRBJ2-7, with 7 positions matching TRBD2. In germline, CDR1 is SNHLY, CDR2 FYNNEI. The V gene end was trimmed by 6 bases and the J gene end by 2 bases; junction bases not matched to a gene: 13. The length of the CDR3 is 16 residues. The CDR3 DNA follows: TGTGCCAGCAGACACCCATCCCCAGCGGGGCCCTACGAGCAGTACTTC. This sequence encodes CASRHPSPAGPYEQYF. The variable domain in full, completed from reference TRBV2 and TRBJ2-7, reads EPEVTQTPSHQVTQMGQEVILRCVPISNHLYFYWYRQILGQKVEFLVSFYNNEISEKSEIFDDQFSVERPDGSNFTLKIRSTKLEDSAMYFCASRHPSPAGPYEQYFGPGTRLTVT.

This chain connects TRBV9 to TRBJ1-1, with D unresolved. The CDR3 spans 14 residues. The V and J ends lost 4 bases and 0 bases respectively, with 10 bases between them. Germline V gene sequence: CDR1 SGDLS, CDR2 YYNGEE. CDR3 protein: CASSHFDVNTEAFF. The CDR3 nucleotides read TGTGCCAGCAGCCATTTCGATGTGAACACTGAAGCTTTCTTT. The full variable domain, its missing parts supplied by reference TRBV9 and TRBJ1-1, is DSGVTQTPKHLITATGQRVTLRCSPRSGDLSVYWYQQSLDQGLQFLIQYYNGEERAKGNILERFSAQQFPDLHSELNLSSLELGDSALYFCASSHFDVNTEAFFGQGTRLTVV.

The V and J genes are TRBV20-1 and TRBJ1-6; D not certain. From germline, CDR1 is DFQATT and CDR2 SNEGSKA (reference sequence). Trimming left V 5 bases short and J 10 bases short, with 12 bases between. CDR3 size: 12 residues. The CDR3 sequence: CSAAGPVSPLHF. CDR3 bases: TGCAGTGCTGCCGGGCCCGTATCACCCCTCCACTTT.

The V gene is TRBV20-1, the J gene TRBJ2-3, with D perhaps matching TRBD1 (6 bases). Germline CDR1 and CDR2: DFQATT and SNEGSKA (reference sequence). Trimming stripped 6 bases from V and 2 bases from J, with 12 bases between. The CDR3 extends over 13 amino acids. DNA for the CDR3: TGCAGTGCCGAAAGGACAGACACAGATACGCAGTATTTT. It specifies CSAERTDTDTQYF.

Only a few counts were recorded for this clonotype. The chain couples TRBV5-1 to TRBJ2-7; 7 nucleotides agree with TRBD2. From germline, CDR1 is SGHRS and CDR2 YFSETQ. The CDR3 covers 17 residues. With V trimmed by 4 bases and J by 0 bases, 13 bases remained unmatched. CDR3 sequence (DNA): TGCGCCAGCAGCCGTCTCAACACTAGCGCTTACTCCTACGAGCAGTACTTC. Protein product: CASSRLNTSAYSYEQYF.

Note on this clonotype: A read error may account for a junction end that differs from germline. The genes are TRBV30 and TRBJ1-2; 9 bases line up with TRBD1. Looked up from germline, CDR1 is GTSNPN and CDR2 is SVGIG (reference sequence). CDR3 size: 15 residues. The CDR3, as DNA: TGCGCCTGGAGTGCATCCGGGACAGGGAACTATGGCTACACCTTC. Translated: CAWSASGTGNYGYTF.